A selection of T cell receptor beta chains follows, all from one sample in a study of blood T cell repertoires in COVID-19. The assay was immunoSEQ multiplex PCR, and TCRdb's table has in-frame clones only and misses some. This table holds some 97,000 clones, about 77% found once. Sample: peripheral blood. Receptors originate from a woman in her 70s with acute or convalescent COVID-19. The CDR3 runs from the conserved cysteine through the conserved F or W. D genes are given only for firm matches. The size of a clone is reported for some rows only, either as once, few or many, or as a class for expanded clones.

D	J	V	size	DNA	CDR3
.	TRBJ1-5	TRBV25-1	once	TGTGCCAGCAGTGAATCTAGAGTTGGCAATCAGCCCCAGCATTTT	CASSESRVGNQPQHF
.	TRBJ2-2	TRBV28	.	TGTGTCTCAATGGGGCCGATCAACACCGGGGAGCTGTTTTTT	CVSMGPINTGELFF
.	TRBJ1-4	TRBV6-5	once	TGTGCCAGCAGTTACTCGAATGGGGAGGGGGAAAAACTGTTTTTT	CASSYSNGEGEKLFF
.	TRBJ1-1	TRBV6-5	.	TGTGCCAGCAGTTACGTACGAGGGCATCAGGCTTTCTTT	CASSYVRGHQAFF
TRBD1	TRBJ2-3	TRBV19	.	TGTGCCACAGGGACAGGGGTCTTCACAGATACGCAGTATTTT	CATGTGVFTDTQYF
TRBD1	TRBJ1-3	TRBV6-5	once	TGTGCCAGCAGTAACCGGGACAGTAGAAACACCATATATTTT	CASSNRDSRNTIYF
.	TRBJ1-1	TRBV30	.	TGTGCCTGGAGACAGGTGAACACTGAAGCTTTCTTT	CAWRQVNTEAFF
.	TRBJ1-6	TRBV4-1	few	TGCGCCAGCAGCCAACCCGGGACTCTTGGGAATTCACCCCTCCACTTT	CASSQPGTLGNSPLHF
.	TRBJ1-3	TRBV7-8	.	TGTGCCAGCAGCTTAGTGACATTCGGAAACACCATATATTTT	CASSLVTFGNTIYF
.	TRBJ1-1	TRBV2	.	TGTGCCAGCAGTAAAGAAGGGGTTCGGAACACTGAAGCTTTCTTT	CASSKEGVRNTEAFF
.	TRBJ2-6	TRBV15	.	TGTGCCACCAGCAGTCCTGACATGACTGGGGCCAACGTCCTGACTTTC	CATSSPDMTGANVLTF
TRBD1	TRBJ2-2	TRBV15	.	TGTGCCACCAGCAGAGAGGTTGGGGGACAGTCAACCGGGGAGCTGTTTTTT	CATSREVGGQSTGELFF
.	TRBJ1-4	TRBV6-5	.	TGTGCCAGCAGCCGGAGGACGACCGATGAAAAACTGTTTTTT	CASSRRTTDEKLFF
TRBD1	TRBJ1-4	TRBV11-2	.	TGTGCCAGCAGCCTGACAGGGGGGGAAAAACTGTTTTTT	CASSLTGGEKLFF
.	TRBJ1-4	TRBV7-2	.	TGTGCCAGCAGCCCCGCGGGCTTAGGTGAAAAACTGTTTTTT	CASSPAGLGEKLFF
.	TRBJ1-1	TRBV5-1	.	TGCGCCAGCAGCCGGGGCACTGAAGCTTTCTTT	CASSRGTEAFF
TRBD1	TRBJ1-1	TRBV5-1	.	TGCGCCAGCAGCCAAGTACAGGGGGCAGGGGCTGAAGCTTTCTTT	CASSQVQGAGAEAFF
TRBD1	TRBJ1-2	TRBV18	.	TGTGCCAGCTCCCAGGACAGGGACTATGGCTACACCTTC	CASSQDRDYGYTF
TRBD1	TRBJ1-2	TRBV9	.	TGTGCCAGCAGCGGGACAGGGGGGAACTATGGCTACACCTTC	CASSGTGGNYGYTF
.	TRBJ2-2	TRBV28	.	TGTGCCAGCAGTTCCGACGGGTACACCGGGGAGCTGTTTTTT	CASSSDGYTGELFF
TRBD1	TRBJ2-3	TRBV29-1	.	TGCAGCGACCAGGGACAGGCGGATACGCAGTATTTT	CSDQGQADTQYF
TRBD2	TRBJ2-1	TRBV7-2	.	TGTGCCAGCAGCATTAGAGGGACTAGCGGCTACAATGAGCAGTTCTTC	CASSIRGTSGYNEQFF
TRBD2	TRBJ2-3	TRBV3-1/TRBV3-2	.	TGTGCCAGCAGCCATCTCCGACTAGCGGGGGCGCTGGATACGCAGTATTTT	CASSHLRLAGALDTQYF
TRBD1	TRBJ1-1	TRBV3-1/TRBV3-2	.	TGTGCCAGCAGCCTACAACGACAGGGGAGATCAGCTTTCTTT	CASSLQRQGRSAFF
TRBD2	TRBJ2-1	TRBV19	once	TGTGCCAGTAGTACGCTAGCGGGGGGGCGCGATGAGCAGTTCTTC	CASSTLAGGRDEQFF
.	TRBJ2-2	TRBV7-8	.	TGTGCCAGCAGCCCCAGTGGGGCGGGGGCGGGGGAGCTGTTTTTT	CASSPSGAGAGELFF
TRBD1	TRBJ1-1	TRBV15	.	TGTGCCACCAGCAGATCGACAGGGGTTGTGGACACTGAAGCTTTCTTT	CATSRSTGVVDTEAFF
.	TRBJ1-2	TRBV9	.	TGTGCCAGCAGAGCGGACAGCTTTCCCTATGGCTACACCTTC	CASRADSFPYGYTF
.	TRBJ1-1	TRBV4-1	few	TGCGCCAGCAGCCAGCCTGACAGACTGAACACTGAAGCTTTCTTT	CASSQPDRLNTEAFF
TRBD1	TRBJ1-2	TRBV6-6	.	TGTGCCAGCAGTCCAGGACAGGGAGGCTACACCTTC	CASSPGQGGYTF
.	TRBJ1-1	TRBV30	.	TGTGCCTGGAGTGCAGGGCCGAACACTGAAGCTTTCTTT	CAWSAGPNTEAFF
.	TRBJ1-1	TRBV19	.	TGTGCCAGTAGTATATCGAGGAACACTGAAGCTTTCTTT	CASSISRNTEAFF
.	TRBJ1-5	TRBV3-1/TRBV3-2	few	TGTGCCAGCAGCCCTACTCGGACAGCTAATCAGCCCCAGCATTTT	CASSPTRTANQPQHF
TRBD1	TRBJ2-3	TRBV15	.	TGTGCCACCAGCAGAGTCAGGGGGGATACGCAGTATTTT	CATSRVRGDTQYF
.	TRBJ2-7	TRBV2	.	TGTGCCAGCAGCGGGGAGCGGTACGAGCAGTACTTC	CASSGERYEQYF
.	TRBJ2-7	TRBV7-9	.	TGTGCCAGTTCCGGGACAACTACCTACGAGCAGTACTTC	CASSGTTTYEQYF
.	TRBJ2-4	TRBV12-3/TRBV12-4	.	TGTGCCAGCAGTTTTGTGGGCCCCAGGGGTCGGTACTTC	CASSFVGPRGRYF
.	TRBJ1-6	TRBV7-8	.	TGTGCCAGCAGCTGGGACACCGAGGGTTCACCCCTCCACTTT	CASSWDTEGSPLHF
.	TRBJ1-6	TRBV30	.	TGTGCCTGGAGTGCCCAGGGAGGAAATTCACCCCTCCACTTT	CAWSAQGGNSPLHF
TRBD1	TRBJ1-2	TRBV28	.	TGTGCCAGCAGTTCTCAGGGTAGGGGGCATGGCTACACCTTC	CASSSQGRGHGYTF